A single sample is the source of the 6 T cell receptor beta chains below, sequenced in a study of post-analysis software for immune sequencing data. Presence of unique molecular identifiers characterized the TCR beta cDNA libraries. TCRdb re-derived calls from the PCR reads in MiXCR, one entry per CDR3 protein. Among about 160,000 distinct CDR3 sequences listed, under 40% were seen once. This specimen was blood, taken after autologous hematopoietic stem cell transplantation. The receptors shown here come from a girl aged 10-17 years with multiple sclerosis.

The chain couples TRBV7-9 to TRBJ2-7, with a weak D call TRBD1 (5 bases). Trimming cost V 2 bases and J 5 bases, with 13 bases left between them. Germline V gene data show CDR1 as SEHNR and CDR2 as FQNEAQ (reference sequence). The CDR3 has 14 amino acids. CDR3 in DNA: TGTGCCAGCAGCTTATTTTCCAGGGCGGACGAGCAGTACTTC. Translating gives CASSLFSRADEQYF. The full variable domain, in which reference TRBV7-9 and TRBJ2-7 provide the parts outside the CDR3, is DTGVSQNPRHKITKRGQNVTFRCDPISEHNRLYWYRQTLGQGPEFLTYFQNEAQLEKSRLLSDRFSAERPKGSFSTLEIQRTEQGDSAMYLCASSLFSRADEQYFGPGTRLTVT.

The chain combines TRBV4-1 with TRBJ2-1, with D perhaps matching TRBD2 (5 bases). The CDR3 contains 17 residues. Per the germline V gene, CDR1 is MGHRA and CDR2 is YSYEKL. V was cut by 0 bases and J by 0 bases, with 12 bases left in between. The CDR3 loop reads CASSQDLGVPSYNEQFF. As DNA, the CDR3 is TGCGCCAGCAGCCAAGATCTGGGAGTCCCCTCCTACAATGAGCAGTTCTTC.

The chain joins TRBV5-1 to TRBJ2-5; TRBD1 matches at 12 bases. CDR1 and CDR2 (germline): SGHRS, YFSETQ. This CDR3 is built from 17 residues. V was clipped by 5 bases and J by 5 bases; unmatched bases: 13. CDR3 loop: CASSLIPGQGAGETQYF. The CDR3, as DNA: TGCGCCAGCAGTTTGATACCGGGACAGGGGGCTGGGGAGACCCAGTACTTC.

The chain employs TRBV2 and TRBJ2-3; the D is unclear. CDR3 length: 12 amino acids. V lost 7 bases and J 2 bases, leaving 7 bases between the germline ends. CDR1 and CDR2 (germline): SNHLY, FYNNEI. The CDR3 sequence is CASTALTDTQYF. For the CDR3, the DNA is TGTGCCAGCACCGCCCTCACAGATACGCAGTATTTT. The full variable domain, in which reference TRBV2 and TRBJ2-3 provide the parts outside the CDR3, is EPEVTQTPSHQVTQMGQEVILRCVPISNHLYFYWYRQILGQKVEFLVSFYNNEISEKSEIFDDQFSVERPDGSNFTLKIRSTKLEDSAMYFCASTALTDTQYFGPGTRLTVL.

The rearrangement links TRBV25-1 to TRBJ1-6; 9 bases agree with TRBD1. The CDR3 totals 14 residues. Germline V lookup: CDR1 MGHDK, CDR2 SYGVNS. The trim removed 5 bases at V and 10 bases at J, leaving 6 bases unmatched. CDR3 sequence (DNA): TGTGCCAGCAGTTGGGACAGGGAAAGCTCACCCCTCCACTTT. It codes for CASSWDRESSPLHF.

This clonotype was detected a few times. This chain joins TRBV5-1 and TRBJ2-1; 12 bases agree with TRBD1. From germline, CDR1 is SGHRS and CDR2 YFSETQ. The CDR3 covers 14 residues. The junction had 10 bases not matched to a gene; V was cut back by 4 bases and J by 14 bases. DNA for the CDR3: TGCGCCAGCAGCCGGGGACAGGGGGCGTTTTCGGAGTTCTTC. Its protein is CASSRGQGAFSEFF.